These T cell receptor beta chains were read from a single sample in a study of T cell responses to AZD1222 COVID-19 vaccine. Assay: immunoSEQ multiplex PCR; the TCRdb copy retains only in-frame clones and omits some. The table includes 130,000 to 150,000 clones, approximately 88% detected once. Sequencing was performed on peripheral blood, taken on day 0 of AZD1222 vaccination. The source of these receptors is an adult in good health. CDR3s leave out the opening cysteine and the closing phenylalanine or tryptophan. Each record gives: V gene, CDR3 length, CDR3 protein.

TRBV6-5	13	ASSYSIRPPGEQY
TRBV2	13	ASSEGRAIVHGYT
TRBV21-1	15	ASSNRGLRGRDQPQH
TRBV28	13	ASSVTGTGKYEQY
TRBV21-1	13	ASSNPGTGYEKLF
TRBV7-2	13	ASSLEGTANSPLH
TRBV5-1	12	ASSLTGSHNEQF
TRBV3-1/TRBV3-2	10	ASSQVRDEQF
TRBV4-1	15	ASSQELGLGLNYGYT
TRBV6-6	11	ASSRQGVAEAF
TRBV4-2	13	ASSQAFGTTDTQY
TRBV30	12	AWSVRDRTYEQY
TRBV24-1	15	ATSDPGSGVTNEKLF
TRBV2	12	ASSVGGGNQPQH
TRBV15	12	ATSRVSATYEQY
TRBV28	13	ASSLGGTGNEKLF
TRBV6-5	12	ASSREASGNTIY
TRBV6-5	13	ASSYQGGASETQY
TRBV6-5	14	ASSLNPGQGNQPQH
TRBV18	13	ASSRGSDVGSPLH
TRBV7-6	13	ASSLQAGGNYGYT
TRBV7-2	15	ASSPPGLAGTTGELF
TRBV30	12	AWSVLHNNSPLH
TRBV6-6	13	ASSYGVGGNQPQH
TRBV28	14	ASSLFVVGQDYGYT
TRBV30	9	AWSEGIGYT
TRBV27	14	ASSLRNGGTNEKLF
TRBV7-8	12	ASSLGTVQETQY
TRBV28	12	ASAPAALTDTQY
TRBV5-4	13	ASSPGLRGDTEAF
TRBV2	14	ASRPTGTGGRKKLF
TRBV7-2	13	ASSWEQTNTGELF
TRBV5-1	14	ASSLGVASSYNEQF
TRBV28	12	ASSLLGKNTEAF
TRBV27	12	ASRGVGPYQPQH
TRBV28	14	ASSLWGSGNTGELF
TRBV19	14	ASSSSDRGARTEAF
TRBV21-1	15	ASSKERQGELFYGYT
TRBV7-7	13	ASSPSRGPSYEQY
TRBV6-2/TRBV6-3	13	ASSFRGSGNQPQH
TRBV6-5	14	ASSYSALLRRTEAF
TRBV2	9	ASRRATEAF
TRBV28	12	ASSAYRGKDEQY
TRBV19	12	ASTRDRDGYGYT
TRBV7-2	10	ASSPTDSPLH
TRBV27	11	ASSQGRTGIVT
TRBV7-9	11	ASSLGGKDGYT
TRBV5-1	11	ASSLWESGELF
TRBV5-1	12	ASSFRQGGYEQY
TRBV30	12	AWSGRGENSPLH
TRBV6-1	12	ASNRGGSTDTQY
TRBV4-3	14	ASSQAPRGQTGELF
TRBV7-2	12	ASSLVPQTYEQY